This passage covers 22 T cell receptor beta chains from one sample sequenced in a study of radiation and T cells in renal cell carcinoma (TCRdb year 2020). The library was prepared using the immunoSEQ multiplex PCR assay. Imported from immuneACCESS, the table was reduced by TCRdb to in-frame sequences with V and J called. These copies leave out some clones; in studies compared against another copy, an unresolved V gene accounts for under half, and the cause of the remainder is not known. This sample gives under 150,000 clones in total; around four fifths of them show up just once. Clones ranked in the top ten supply 1.5% to 2% of the sample. This specimen's time point label, interpreted: blood 2 weeks post-SBRT. Per the publication, the treatment or condition label means: 15 Gy SBRT to primary tumor, nephrectomy 4 weeks later. The sequencing used blood, collected from a patient whose treatment included radiotherapy and nephrectomy. These receptors were taken from a woman aged 55 to 70 with renal cell carcinoma.

DNA of the CDR3: TGTGCCAGTAGACTCCGGGACAGGGGACCAGATACGCAGTATTTT. This translates into CASRLRDRGPDTQYF. V is TRBV19 and J is TRBJ2-3; 10 positions agree with TRBD1. The CDR3 covers 15 residues. V lost 6 bases and J lost 4; bases outside the gene matches: 7. Germline loops: CDR1 LNHDA, CDR2 SQIVND (reference sequence).

The genes are TRBV21-1 and TRBJ2-5; the table's D call of TRBD1 was not tested on the DNA. TRBV21-1 is labeled a pseudogene. The CDR3 is made up of 13 amino acids. This chain's CDR3 is CASSKAREETQYF. CDR3 DNA: TGTGCCAGCAGCAAGGCCAGGGAAGAGACCCAGTACTTC.

The chain couples TRBV10-3 to TRBJ2-1; D remains ambiguous. Germline V gene data show CDR1 as ENHRY and CDR2 as SYGVKD. Trimming shortened V by 0 bases and J by 8 bases, and 8 bases separated the two germline ends. CDR3 length: 13 amino acids. The CDR3 loop is CAISESNKDEQFF. Here the CDR3 DNA reads TGTGCCATCAGTGAGTCCAACAAGGATGAGCAGTTCTTC.

The chain carries TRBV10-3 and TRBJ2-5; D is ambiguous. Germline V gene sequence: CDR1 ENHRY, CDR2 SYGVKD. The CDR3 extends over 15 amino acids. Deletions cut 0 bases from V and 5 bases from J, with 13 bases between. The CDR3 region is CAISESGSSQETQYF. The CDR3, as DNA: TGTGCCATCAGTGAGTCCGGATCGTCTCAGGAGACCCAGTACTTC.

This CDR3 reads CASSFLGGREQYF. The CDR3, as DNA: TGTGCCAGCAGCTTTTTAGGAGGGCGGGAGCAGTACTTC. The chain joins TRBV7-6 to TRBJ2-7; possible D gene TRBD2, 6 bases. Trimming removed 3 bases from V and 7 bases from J, with 13 bases in between. Germline CDR1 SGHVS, CDR2 FNYEAQ. This CDR3 comprises 13 residues.

This sequence joins TRBV4-2 and TRBJ1-2, with 7 positions matching TRBD1. Germline lookup yields CDR1 LGHNA and CDR2 YNFKEQ. The CDR3 is 16 residues long. The trim removed 0 bases at V and 7 bases at J, leaving 11 bases unmatched. In DNA, the CDR3 is TGTGCCAGCAGCCAAGATCTCGGACAGGCTCTCCCTGGCTACACCTTC. It specifies CASSQDLGQALPGYTF.

The V gene is TRBV7-6, the J gene TRBJ2-1, with 8 bases lining up with TRBD2. V was pared by 2 bases and J by 3 bases, with 6 bases of the junction left unmatched. The CDR3 covers 16 residues. Germline V gene data show CDR1 as SGHVS and CDR2 as FNYEAQ. The CDR3 region is CASSLQRTSGYNEQFF. CDR3 DNA sequence: TGTGCCAGCAGCTTACAGCGAACTAGCGGCTACAATGAGCAGTTCTTC.

The rearrangement links TRBV11-2 to TRBJ2-7, with D possibly being TRBD1 or TRBD2 (5 bases each). Germline CDR1 SGHAT, CDR2 FQNNGV. Trimming cost V 8 bases and J 3 bases, with 11 bases left between them. This CDR3 region has 12 residues. In nucleotides, the CDR3 is TGTGCCAGCGGGAGACAGCGCTACGAGCAGTACTTC. It is translated as CASGRQRYEQYF. The variable domain in full, completed from reference TRBV11-2 and TRBJ2-7, reads EAGVAQSPRYKIIEKRQSVAFWCNPISGHATLYWYQQILGQGPKLLIQFQNNGVVDDSQLPKDRFSAERLKGVDSTLKIQPAKLEDSAVYLCASGRQRYEQYFGPGTRLTVT.

CDR3 bases: TGTGCCATCATGGACGGAGACGGAGGAGCTAACTATGGCTACACCTTC. The encoded protein is CAIMDGDGGANYGYTF. V and J are TRBV10-3 and TRBJ1-2; D ambiguous. CDR3 length equals 16 residues. V was cut by 7 bases and J by 0 bases, with 18 bases left in between. Germline CDR1 is ENHRY and CDR2 is SYGVKD.

CDR3 protein: CASSALSGRAYNEQFF. For the CDR3, the DNA is TGTGCCAGCAGCGCGCTTAGCGGGAGAGCCTACAATGAGCAGTTCTTC. The J gene is TRBJ2-1, the V gene TRBV9, with 9 bases identical to TRBD2. V was clipped by 3 bases and J by 2 bases; unmatched bases: 6. The germline gives CDR1 SGDLS, CDR2 YYNGEE. There are 16 residues in the CDR3.

J is TRBJ1-4 and V is TRBV27; the D is unclear. This CDR3 is built from 15 residues. Germline values: CDR1 MNHEY, CDR2 SMNVEV (reference sequence). Trimming removed 7 bases from V and 5 bases from J, with 17 bases in between. DNA of the CDR3: TGTGCCAGCACCGCGACGGCACCGGAGAATGAAAAACTGTTTTTT. Translated: CASTATAPENEKLFF.

This chain connects TRBV27 to TRBJ2-1; D ambiguous. The CDR3 is made up of 12 amino acids. CDR1 MNHEY and CDR2 SMNVEV come from the germline V gene (reference sequence). The V and J ends lost 1 base and 10 bases respectively, with 8 bases between them. CDR3 sequence reads: CASSLFPNEQFF. CDR3 bases: TGTGCCAGCAGTTTATTCCCGAACGAGCAGTTCTTC.

This rearrangement joins TRBV5-1 to TRBJ2-5, with D uncertain. The CDR3 consists of 16 residues. V dropped 1 base and J dropped 5 bases, with 18 bases sitting between them. Germline V gene data show CDR1 as SGHRS and CDR2 as YFSETQ. This CDR3 reads CASSLSPPTSFETQYF. DNA of the CDR3: TGCGCCAGCAGCTTGAGTCCCCCGACATCTTTTGAGACCCAGTACTTC.

This clone came up many times. J is TRBJ1-1 and V is TRBV9, with TRBD1 matching 8 bases. Germline V lookup: CDR1 SGDLS, CDR2 YYNGEE. This CDR3 has 15 amino acids. With 2 bases clipped from V and 5 bases from J, the junction kept 8 bases outside the gene matches. In DNA form, the CDR3 reads TGTGCCAGCAGCGTCTCCCAGACAGGGGTAACTGAAGCTTTCTTT. Protein sequence: CASSVSQTGVTEAFF.

V is TRBV14 and J is TRBJ1-1, with 7 positions matching TRBD1. Germline assignment: CDR1 SGHDN and CDR2 FVKESK. Germline trimming cut 4 bases from V and 7 bases from J; bases unmatched to any gene: 6. This CDR3 has 13 residues. CDR3 nucleotide sequence: TGTGCCAGCAGCCCCCAGGGGACAGATGAAGCTTTCTTT. This encodes CASSPQGTDEAFF.

The V and J genes are TRBV6-1 and TRBJ1-6, with D maybe TRBD1 (5 bases). V was clipped by 2 bases and J by 10 bases, with 15 bases between them. The V gene's germline CDR1 is MNHNS and CDR2 SASEGT. The CDR3 loop spans 15 amino acids. CDR3 nucleotide sequence: TGTGCCAGCAGTGAACTTCAGGGCGGGGGGTCACCCCTCCACTTT. This encodes CASSELQGGGSPLHF.

DNA of the CDR3: TGTGCCAGTAGTGAGATCCGGGACAGAGGGACTGAAGCTTTCTTT. As protein: CASSEIRDRGTEAFF. The rearrangement joins TRBV19 to TRBJ1-1; 7 nucleotides line up with TRBD1. The germline CDR1 and CDR2 sequences are LNHDA and SQIVND (reference sequence). This CDR3 has 15 residues. J lost 5 bases, V lost 5 bases, and 11 bases had no gene match.

The chain employs TRBV5-5 and TRBJ2-2; tentative D call: TRBD1 (6 bases). CDR3 length equals 14 residues. Germline V gives CDR1 SGHKS, CDR2 YYEKEE (reference sequence). The V end was cut by 2 bases, the J end by 1 base, with 6 bases between. In nucleotides, the CDR3 is TGTGCCAGCAGCTTACAGGGGAACACCGGGGAGCTGTTTTTT. This sequence encodes CASSLQGNTGELFF.

The chain is built from TRBV19 and TRBJ1-5; no reliable D call. This CDR3 spans 16 amino acids. Germline CDR1 LNHDA, CDR2 SQIVND (reference sequence). Trimming removed 3 bases from V and 0 bases from J, with 12 bases in between. CDR3 sequence reads: CASSIRRTISNQPQHF. CDR3 DNA: TGTGCCAGTAGTATCCGGCGGACCATTAGCAATCAGCCCCAGCATTTT.

The V call is TRBV5-1, the J call TRBJ2-1; 8 bases fit TRBD1. In germline, CDR1 is SGHRS, CDR2 YFSETQ. The CDR3 runs 16 residues. V lost 3 bases to trimming and J lost 0 bases; unmatched junction nucleotides: 5. The CDR3 bases are TGCGCCAGCAGCTCTGGACAGGGAAGCTCCTACAATGAGCAGTTCTTC. It translates to CASSSGQGSSYNEQFF.

This clone was seen a handful of times. V gene TRBV9 combines with J gene TRBJ1-1; 8 nucleotides align to TRBD1. The V segment lost 4 bases and the J segment 5 bases; nucleotides outside the gene matches: 4. Germline V gene data show CDR1 as SGDLS and CDR2 as YYNGEE. The CDR3 runs to 13 residues. Here the CDR3 reads CASSPRTGTEAFF. The CDR3 nucleotides read TGTGCCAGCAGCCCTCGGACAGGGACTGAAGCTTTCTTT.

The chain joins TRBV28 to TRBJ2-7, with a tentative D call TRBD1 (5 bases). Per germline, CDR1 MDHEN and CDR2 SYDVKM. The V and J ends lost 3 bases and 0 bases respectively, with 15 bases between them. CDR3 size: 16 residues. CDR3 amino acids: CASSLRRTRSSYEQYF. CDR3 nucleotide sequence: TGTGCCAGCAGTTTGCGAAGGACAAGGAGCTCCTACGAGCAGTACTTC.